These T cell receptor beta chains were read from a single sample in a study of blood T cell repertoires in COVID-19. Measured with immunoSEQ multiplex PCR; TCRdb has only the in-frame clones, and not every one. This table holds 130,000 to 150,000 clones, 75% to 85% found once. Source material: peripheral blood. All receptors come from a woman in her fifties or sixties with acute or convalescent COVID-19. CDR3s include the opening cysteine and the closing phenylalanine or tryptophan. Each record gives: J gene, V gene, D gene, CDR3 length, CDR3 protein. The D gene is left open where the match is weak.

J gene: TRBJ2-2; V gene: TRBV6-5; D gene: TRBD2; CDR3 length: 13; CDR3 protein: CAASGERAGELFF
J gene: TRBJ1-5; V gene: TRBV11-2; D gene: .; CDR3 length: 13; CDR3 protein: CASSLDSRGPQHF
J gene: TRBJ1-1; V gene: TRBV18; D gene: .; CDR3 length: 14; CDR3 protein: CASSTGTQNTEAFF
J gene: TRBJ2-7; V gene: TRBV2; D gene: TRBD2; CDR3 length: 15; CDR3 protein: CASSEHSRGAYEQYF
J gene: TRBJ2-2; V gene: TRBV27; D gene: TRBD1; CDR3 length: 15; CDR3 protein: CASNTGQGTTGELFF
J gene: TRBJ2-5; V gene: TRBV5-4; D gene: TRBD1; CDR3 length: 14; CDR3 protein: CASSFPDRQETQYF
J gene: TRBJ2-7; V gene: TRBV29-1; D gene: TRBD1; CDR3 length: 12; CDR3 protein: CSAKGTGNEQYF
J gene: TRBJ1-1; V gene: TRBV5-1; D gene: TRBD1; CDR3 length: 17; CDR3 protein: CASSALNLGTGYAEAFF
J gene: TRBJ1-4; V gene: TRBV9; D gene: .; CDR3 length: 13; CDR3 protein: CASSIGTAEKLFF
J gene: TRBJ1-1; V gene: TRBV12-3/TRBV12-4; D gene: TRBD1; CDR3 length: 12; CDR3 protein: CASSFGQAKAFF
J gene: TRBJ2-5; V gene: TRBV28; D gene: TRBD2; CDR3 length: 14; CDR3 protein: CASSSGGFQETQYF
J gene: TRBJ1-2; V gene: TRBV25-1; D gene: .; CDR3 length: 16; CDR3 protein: CASSELGGEGDYGYTF
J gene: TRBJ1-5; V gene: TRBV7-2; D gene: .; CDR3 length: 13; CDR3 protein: CASSLDNAQPQHF
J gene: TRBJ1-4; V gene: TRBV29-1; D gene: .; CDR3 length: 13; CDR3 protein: CSVEMDSNEKLFF
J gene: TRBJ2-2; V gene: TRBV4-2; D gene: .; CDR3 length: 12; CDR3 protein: CASREYAGELFF